This T cell receptor beta chain was documented in a study of blood T cell repertoires in COVID-19. Study information: Samples came from the United States, Italy and Spain, spanning acute and convalescent COVID-19. The analysed material was cDNA or gDNA that came from T cells, B-cell-depleted T cells, or PBMCs.

Original processing methods: Researchers report that nucleated cell counts were estimated from reference gene primer amplification. Method: immunoSEQ multiplex PCR; TCRdb's copy keeps in-frame clones and lacks some. The V and J calls and the clone size are those of that table, but D and trimming were determined from the DNA. The repertoire holds approximately 200,000 clones, with around nine tenths as singletons. In germline, CDR1 is SGHKS, CDR2 YYEKEE (reference sequence). This CDR3 is 17 amino acids long. V gave up 6 bases and J gave up 0 bases, with 20 bases separating them. Sequencing was performed on peripheral blood. The clonotype was recovered from a man aged 60 to 75 who had recovered from COVID-19. The chain has TRBV5-5 and TRBJ2-3, with D perhaps TRBD2 (6 bases). CDR3 DNA sequence: TGTGCCAGCATAGATCTTCTGGGCGGGAAGAGCACAGATACGCAGTATTTT. This translates into CASIDLLGGKSTDTQYF.